A selection of T cell receptor beta chains follows, all from one sample in a study of shared clonotypes between healthy human individuals. Sequencing used immunoSEQ multiplex PCR; TCRdb keeps in-frame clones, though not all of them. This sample yields 2 million to 2.5 million clones, of which 93% are seen a single time; 0.39% belongs to the top ten. Sequencing was done on a sample of naive CD4+ T cells from PBMCs. The receptors originated from a man in his late teens or twenties in good health. Some clones in this sample may be carry-over from other donors' samples. CDR3s include the opening cysteine and the closing phenylalanine or tryptophan. A D gene is named only where the DNA matches it firmly.

J	D	V	DNA	CDR3
TRBJ2-1	.	TRBV25-1	TGTGCCAGCAGTGAATTTGGGGGAGCGGGTAATGAGCAGTTCTTC	CASSEFGGAGNEQFF
TRBJ1-2	TRBD1	TRBV28	TGTGCCAGCAGATCCGCAGGGGGCTCGGGATATGGCTACACCTTC	CASRSAGGSGYGYTF
TRBJ1-2	.	TRBV28	TGTGCCAGCGGACTAGGGGGGGCGCCCCTGAGGGGCTACACCTTC	CASGLGGAPLRGYTF
TRBJ1-2	TRBD1	TRBV6-5	TGTGCCAGCAGCCAATACCGGCGGGACAGTCCGTACTACACCTTC	CASSQYRRDSPYYTF
TRBJ2-5	TRBD1	TRBV15	TGTGCCACCAGCAGGCGCGGGACAGGGGAGGTGGAGACCCAGTACTTC	CATSRRGTGEVETQYF
TRBJ1-2	TRBD1	TRBV15	TGTGCCACCAGCAGAGATACAGGGGGCAATCACTATGGCTACACCTTC	CATSRDTGGNHYGYTF
TRBJ1-1	.	TRBV6-1	TGTGCCAGCAAGAGGACGGTGAACACTGAAGCTTTCTTT	CASKRTVNTEAFF
TRBJ1-4	TRBD1	TRBV5-1	TGCGCCAGCAGTCCGAACCCAAAGGACGGACAGGGACTGTTTTTT	CASSPNPKDGQGLFF
TRBJ2-7	.	TRBV5-1	TGCGCCAGCAGCTTGGGGACGTACAGCTCCTACGAGCAGTACTTC	CASSLGTYSSYEQYF
TRBJ1-1	.	TRBV7-9	TGTGCCAGCAACTTACCCGGGAAGGAGAACACTGAAGCTTTCTTT	CASNLPGKENTEAFF